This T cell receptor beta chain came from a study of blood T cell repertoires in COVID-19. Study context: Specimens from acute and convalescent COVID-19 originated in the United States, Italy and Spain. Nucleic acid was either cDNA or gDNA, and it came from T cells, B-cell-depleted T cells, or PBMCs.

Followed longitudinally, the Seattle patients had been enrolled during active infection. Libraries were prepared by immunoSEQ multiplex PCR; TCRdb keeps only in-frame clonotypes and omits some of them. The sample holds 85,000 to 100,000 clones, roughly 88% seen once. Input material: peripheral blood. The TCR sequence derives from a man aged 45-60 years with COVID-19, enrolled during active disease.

This CDR3 reads CASSYRRTSQGDEQFF. The CDR3 coding sequence is TGTGCCAGCAGTTACAGACGGACTAGCCAGGGGGATGAGCAGTTCTTC. This chain uses TRBV27 with TRBJ2-1; maybe TRBD2 (8 bases). V was pared by 4 bases and J by 8 bases, with 21 bases between. The CDR3 contains 16 residues. Per germline, CDR1 MNHEY and CDR2 SMNVEV (reference sequence).